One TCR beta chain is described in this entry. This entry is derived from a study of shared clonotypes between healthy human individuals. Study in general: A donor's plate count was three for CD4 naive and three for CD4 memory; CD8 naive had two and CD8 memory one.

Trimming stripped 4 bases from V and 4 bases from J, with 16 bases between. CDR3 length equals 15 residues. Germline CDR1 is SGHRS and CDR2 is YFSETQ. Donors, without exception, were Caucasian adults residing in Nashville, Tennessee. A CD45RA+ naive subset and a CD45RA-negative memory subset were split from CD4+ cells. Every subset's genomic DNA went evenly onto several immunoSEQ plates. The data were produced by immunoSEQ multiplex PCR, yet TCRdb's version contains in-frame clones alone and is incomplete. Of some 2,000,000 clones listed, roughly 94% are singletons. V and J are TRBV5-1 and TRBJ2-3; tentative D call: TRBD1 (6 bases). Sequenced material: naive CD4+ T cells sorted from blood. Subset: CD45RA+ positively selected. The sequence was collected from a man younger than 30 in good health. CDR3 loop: CASSPGQYVADTQYF. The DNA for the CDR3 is TGCGCCAGCAGCCCCGGACAGTACGTGGCAGATACGCAGTATTTT.